What follows is one T cell receptor (beta chain) and its context. V dropped 2 bases and J dropped 1 base, with 10 bases sitting between them. This CDR3 region has 15 residues. The germline gives CDR1 SGHVS, CDR2 FNYEAQ. Donors, without exception, were Caucasian adults residing in Nashville, Tennessee. The data stem from a study of shared clonotypes between healthy human individuals. This table comes from immunoSEQ multiplex PCR, and its TCRdb copy is limited to in-frame clones, with some not included. The sample consists of 600,000 to 750,000 clones, less than 95% of them appearing once. Sequencing was carried out using memory CD8+ T cells from PBMCs. Indicated subset: CD45RO+ cells pooled with CCR7-negative TemRA cells. The TCR sequence derives from a young man in good health. Some clones in this sample may be carry-over from other donors' samples. The chain joins TRBV7-6 to TRBJ2-3; no reliable D call. CDR3 residues: CASSLRAERTDTQYF. The DNA for the CDR3 is TGTGCCAGCAGCTTACGTGCGGAGCGCACAGATACGCAGTATTTT.